A single sample is the source of the 9 T cell receptor beta chains below, sequenced in a study of Graves' ophthalmopathy and Graves' hyperthyroidism. Using RNA transcripts, the TCR beta CDR3 regions were amplified. HTBI primers were employed in first-round RT-PCR, then a second-round multiplex PCR followed. MiXCR, run by TCRdb on the multiplex PCR reads, gives a single entry per CDR3 protein. The sample includes roughly 300,000 distinct CDR3 sequences, roughly 15% of them seen just once. Source material: peripheral blood. The receptors come from an adult man with Graves' ophthalmopathy.

Details on this clonotype: The conserved phenylalanine or tryptophan is not found at the CDR3 terminus, so this likely reflects a read error. The chain employs TRBV7-9 and TRBJ2-5; D not resolved. CDR1 and CDR2 (germline): SEHNR, FQNEAQ (reference sequence). The CDR3 extends over 15 amino acids. V dropped 3 bases and J dropped 5 bases, with 16 bases sitting between them. CDR3 coding DNA: TGTGCCAGCAGCTTTGGAAGTTGGGGATCCGAGACCCAGTACCTC. Its translation: CASSFGSWGSETQYL.

This clonotype has ten or more counts. The chain joins TRBV9 to TRBJ2-7; TRBD2 agrees at 8 bases. The CDR3 is 15 residues long. CDR1 is SGDLS, CDR2 YYNGEE, per germline. J was trimmed by 5 bases and V by 3 bases; bases with no gene match: 10. The CDR3 nucleotides read TGTGCCAGCAGCGCGGAGGGACTAGTCCGGGACGAGCAGTACTTC. It encodes CASSAEGLVRDEQYF.

This rearrangement joins TRBV11-2 to TRBJ2-5, with 8 bases lining up with TRBD1. Germline lookup yields CDR1 SGHAT and CDR2 FQNNGV. This CDR3 has 15 amino acids. V trimming: 5 bases; J trimming: 5 bases; junction bases outside the gene matches: 10. The CDR3 DNA follows: TGTGCCAGCAGCGGGAGACAGGGGAAAAGGGAGACCCAGTACTTC. This codes for CASSGRQGKRETQYF.

This clonotype was observed at least ten times. This chain connects TRBV6-5 to TRBJ2-5; 10 nucleotides match TRBD1. After removal of 6 bases from V and 3 bases from J, the junction contained 4 bases not matched to a gene. CDR1 and CDR2 (germline): MNHEY, SVGAGI. The CDR3 runs to 14 residues. The DNA for the CDR3 is TGTGCCAGCAGGACCGGGACAGGGGAAGAGACCCAGTACTTC. This encodes CASRTGTGEETQYF.

Points on this clonotype: A much larger clone lies a single base off, so this may be a read error. CDR3 nucleotide sequence: TGTGCCAGCAGTTCCGGACTAGTCGGGGGGCTGTTTTTT. It specifies CASSSGLVGGLFF. V and J are TRBV12-3 or TRBV12-4 and TRBJ2-2, with 7 bases matching TRBD2. The CDR3 spans 13 residues.

This clonotype came up many times. The genes are TRBV6-2 or TRBV6-3 and TRBJ2-5; TRBD2 agrees at 8 bases. The trim removed 6 bases at V and 4 bases at J, leaving 4 bases unmatched. Germline values: CDR1 MNHEY, CDR2 SVGEGT. There are 13 residues in the CDR3. The CDR3: CASSGGAGETQYF. The DNA for the CDR3 is TGTGCCAGCAGCGGGGGGGCCGGAGAGACCCAGTACTTC.

Many counts were recorded for this clonotype. The J gene is TRBJ2-7, the V gene TRBV28; 8 bases align to TRBD2. V trimming: 5 bases; J trimming: 0 bases; junction bases outside the gene matches: 9. CDR1 and CDR2 from the germline V gene are MDHEN and SYDVKM. There are 16 residues in the CDR3. The CDR3 region is CASSDWGSGSSYEQYF. CDR3 coding DNA: TGTGCCAGCAGTGACTGGGGGAGCGGGAGCTCCTACGAGCAGTACTTC.

This clonotype came up many times. The chain links TRBV7-9 to TRBJ1-1; no reliable D call. V lost 3 bases to trimming and J lost 8 bases, with 7 bases between them. The CDR3 has 11 amino acids. Looked up from germline, CDR1 is SEHNR and CDR2 is FQNEAQ (reference sequence). CDR3 sequence reads: CASSFSQEAFF. The CDR3 DNA sequence: TGTGCCAGCAGCTTCTCTCAGGAAGCTTTCTTT.

The V and J genes are TRBV12-3 or TRBV12-4 and TRBJ2-5; D gene unclear. Trimming stripped 3 bases from V and 5 bases from J, with 13 bases between. This CDR3 comprises 14 residues. The CDR3 loop reads CASSFSGRKETQYF. The CDR3, as DNA: TGTGCCAGCAGTTTCTCCGGTCGAAAGGAGACCCAGTACTTC.